One and the same sample provided the 22 T cell receptor beta chains below, sequenced in a study of blood T cells in healthy people across ages. The use of a sample-barcoded 5' primer and a J-beta primer mix characterized a second PCR of roughly 6 to 11 cycles. TCRdb analysed the 5' RACE reads with MiXCR anew, one entry per CDR3 protein. The sample consists of 650,000 to 800,000 distinct CDR3 sequences, about 50% of them appearing once. Sample: blood. These receptors came from an elderly woman in good health.

The chain carries TRBV3-1 and TRBJ1-5; D unresolved. Trimming took off 4 bases at V and 10 bases at J, with 17 bases between the two ends. The CDR3 spans 14 residues. CDR1 LGHDT and CDR2 YNNKEL come from the germline V gene (reference sequence). The CDR3 loop reads CASSLQSRAPPQHF. CDR3 in DNA: TGTGCCAGCAGCCTCCAGAGTCGGGCCCCACCCCAGCATTTT.

V usage is TRBV20-1 and J usage is TRBJ2-3; 10 bases align to TRBD2. Germline V gene sequence: CDR1 DFQATT, CDR2 SNEGSKA (reference sequence). Germline trimming cut 3 bases from V and 4 bases from J; bases unmatched to any gene: 4. CDR3 size: 14 residues. CDR3 in DNA: TGCAGTGCTAGTAAGCGGGGGGGCTCAGATACGCAGTATTTT. It specifies CSASKRGGSDTQYF.

In this sample, this clonotype turned up a few times. The V gene is TRBV29-1, the J gene TRBJ2-7; TRBD2 might be the D (6 bases). There are 11 residues in the CDR3. The V gene's germline CDR1 is SQVTM and CDR2 ANQGSEA. CDR3 region: CCGAAGYEQYF. The CDR3 DNA follows: TGCTGCGGGGCAGCAGGGTATGAGCAGTACTTC.

This clonotype has at least ten counts. Here the CDR3 DNA reads TGTGCCAGCAGGGAAGAGGGGAATACGCAGTATTTT. It codes for CASREEGNTQYF. This rearrangement joins TRBV28 to TRBJ2-3; possibly TRBD1 or TRBD2 for D (5 bases each). V shed 6 bases and J shed 7 bases, with 11 bases lying between them. The CDR3 totals 12 residues. Germline V CDR1 and CDR2: MDHEN, SYDVKM.

The sample holds a few counts of this clonotype. CDR3 loop: CASSRTTGASEQFF. The CDR3 nucleotides read TGTGCCAGCAGCAGAACTACAGGGGCTAGTGAGCAGTTCTTC. This sequence joins TRBV12-3 or TRBV12-4 and TRBJ2-1; 7 bases line up with TRBD1. Losses at the gene ends were 6 bases for V and 9 bases for J; bases not matched to a gene: 11. CDR3 size: 14 residues.

This clonotype was seen repeatedly, ten times or more. V usage is TRBV24-1 and J usage is TRBJ1-2; 11 bases map to TRBD1. Germline CDR1 is KGHDR and CDR2 is SFDVKD. Trimming took 5 bases from V and 6 from J; bases not matched to a gene: 7. The CDR3 contains 15 residues. The CDR3 spells CATSGGQGATHGYTF. CDR3 coding DNA: TGTGCCACCAGTGGAGGACAGGGGGCGACCCATGGCTACACCTTC.

This clonotype was detected many times. The J gene is TRBJ1-5, the V gene TRBV10-3; 7 nucleotides match TRBD1. Germline CDR1 and CDR2: ENHRY and SYGVKD. V was clipped by 5 bases and J by 7 bases; unmatched bases: 20. CDR3 size: 18 residues. Here the CDR3 DNA reads TGTGCCATCAGTAACCCCAACACAGGGGAAGCCCGGGCGCAGCCCCAGCATTTT. Protein sequence: CAISNPNTGEARAQPQHF.

This clonotype was seen many times. The gene calls are TRBV28 and TRBJ1-5; 10 bases match TRBD1. Trimming took 3 bases from V and 6 from J; bases not matched to a gene: 14. The CDR3 extends over 18 amino acids. Germline V gene sequence: CDR1 MDHEN, CDR2 SYDVKM. The chain's CDR3 is CASSLIGTGAVGIQPQHF. The CDR3, as DNA: TGTGCCAGCAGTTTGATTGGGACAGGGGCCGTGGGAATTCAGCCCCAGCATTTT.

This clonotype was found a few times. The V call is TRBV20-1, the J call TRBJ2-7; perhaps TRBD1 as D (6 bases). The germline V and J ends were trimmed by 5 bases and 2 bases, with 19 bases remaining between them. CDR1 is DFQATT and CDR2 is SNEGSKA in the germline V gene (reference sequence). This CDR3 has 15 amino acids. This CDR3 is CSAGISNRVPYEQYF. CDR3 in DNA: TGCAGTGCTGGGATCAGTAACAGGGTTCCCTACGAGCAGTACTTC.

This clonotype was counted many times. The chain recombines TRBV5-1 with TRBJ2-3; 9 nucleotides match TRBD1. The CDR3 is made up of 13 amino acids. With V trimmed by 5 bases and J by 4 bases, 2 bases remained unmatched. Germline CDR1 is SGHRS and CDR2 is YFSETQ. This chain's CDR3 is CASRQGAADTQYF. The CDR3 DNA sequence: TGCGCCAGCAGACAGGGGGCAGCAGATACGCAGTATTTT.

The chain carries TRBV6-2 or TRBV6-3 and TRBJ1-1; TRBD1 might be the D (6 bases). CDR3 length equals 16 residues. CDR1 and CDR2 (germline): MNHEY, SVGEGT. Trimming took off 2 bases at V and 1 base at J, with 14 bases between the two ends. The DNA for the CDR3 is TGTGCCAGCAGTTACCGAGGGACACCAAAGAACACTGAAGCTTTCTTT. Translation gives CASSYRGTPKNTEAFF.

As regards this clonotype: A read error may explain this, as a much larger clone is one base away. This sequence joins TRBV9 and TRBJ1-2; D might be TRBD1 (5 bases). The germline CDR1 and CDR2 sequences are SGDLS and YYNGEE. CDR3 size: 15 residues. Trimming cost V 3 bases and J 2 bases, with 14 bases left between them. CDR3 residues: CASSGATGGNYGYTF. CDR3 coding DNA: TGTGCCAGCAGCGGAGCGACGGGGGGGAACTATGGCTACACCTTC.

The rearrangement links TRBV24-1 to TRBJ2-4; the D is unclear. Judging by the DNA end, TRBJ2-7 fits better; the J call may be wrong. Germline loops: CDR1 KGHDR, CDR2 SFDVKD. This CDR3 has 11 amino acids. CDR3 nucleotide sequence: TGTGCCACCGGTAAGGGCCACGAGCAGTACTTC. It codes for CATGKGHEQYF.

The J gene is TRBJ2-7, the V gene TRBV29-1; tentatively, D is TRBD1 (7 bases). The J call may be incorrect, as the DNA end agrees better with TRBJ2-5. CDR3 size: 13 residues. The germline gives CDR1 SQVTM, CDR2 ANQGSEA. The DNA of the CDR3 is TGCAGCGGGCGGGACAGCCTTACAGAGACCCAGTACTTC. Amino acid sequence: CSGRDSLTETQYF.

This clonotype has a count of ten or more. The V call is TRBV7-2, the J call TRBJ2-1; 7 nucleotides line up with TRBD2. The length of the CDR3 is 15 residues. V was pared by 0 bases and J by 7 bases, with 6 bases of the junction left unmatched. Germline loops: CDR1 SGHTA, CDR2 FQGNSA. CDR3 sequence (DNA): TGTGCCAGCAGCTTAGCTAGCGGGCTAGGGAATGAGCAGTTCTTC. It codes for CASSLASGLGNEQFF.

The chain has TRBV6-2 or TRBV6-3 and TRBJ1-1; a possible D gene is TRBD1 (6 bases). The germline V and J ends were trimmed by 5 bases and 0 bases, with 10 bases remaining between them. The CDR3 consists of 14 residues. In germline, CDR1 is MNHEY, CDR2 SVGEGT. CDR3 in amino acids: CASSQGIMNTEAFF. In DNA form, the CDR3 reads TGTGCCAGCAGTCAGGGGATCATGAACACTGAAGCTTTCTTT.

The V gene is TRBV5-1, the J gene TRBJ1-1; no definite D call. This CDR3 is 14 amino acids long. Germline CDR1 reads SGHRS; CDR2 reads YFSETQ. Trimming removed 4 bases from V and 3 bases from J, with 13 bases in between. CDR3 sequence: CASSLNGMDTEAFF. CDR3 coding DNA: TGCGCCAGCAGCCTAAACGGGATGGACACTGAAGCTTTCTTT. Filled out from reference TRBV5-1 and TRBJ1-1, the complete variable domain reads KAGVTQTPRYLIKTRGQQVTLSCSPISGHRSVSWYQQTPGQGLQFLFEYFSETQRNKGNFPGRFSGRQFSNSRSEMNVSTLELGDSALYLCASSLNGMDTEAFFGQGTRLTVV.

V usage is TRBV18 and J usage is TRBJ1-1; 7 bases map to TRBD1. The CDR3 extends over 13 amino acids. V gave up 6 bases and J gave up 0 bases; unmatched junction bases: 1. The germline CDR1 and CDR2 sequences are KGHSH and LQKENI. CDR3 in DNA: TGTGCCAGCTCTACAGGGGTGAACACTGAAGCTTTCTTT. This encodes CASSTGVNTEAFF.

This clonotype came up many times. This sequence joins TRBV9 and TRBJ2-3; tentatively, D is TRBD2 (6 bases). With 1 base removed from V and 4 bases from J, the gap between germline ends came to 13 bases. This CDR3 spans 15 amino acids. Germline-derived CDR1 and CDR2 are SGDLS and YYNGEE. In DNA, the CDR3 is TGTGCCAGCAGCGTACGGCGGGGCGGCGCAGATACGCAGTATTTT. Amino acid sequence: CASSVRRGGADTQYF.

With respect to this clonotype: A much larger clonotype is one base distant, so this may be a read error. The chain joins TRBV4-2 to TRBJ2-7, with a weak D call TRBD1 (5 bases). The CDR3 is made up of 13 amino acids. Trimming removed 1 base from V and 7 bases from J, with 11 bases in between. CDR1 and CDR2 from the germline V gene are LGHNA and YNFKEQ. The CDR3 reads CASSQGGNNEQYF. As DNA, the CDR3 is TGTGCCAGCAGCCAAGGGGGCAACAATGAGCAGTACTTC.

This clonotype was detected many times. The J gene is TRBJ2-5, the V gene TRBV20-1; weak D call: TRBD2 (6 bases). The CDR3 consists of 17 residues. CDR1 is DFQATT, CDR2 SNEGSKA, per germline (reference sequence). V was clipped by 1 base and J by 4 bases, with 22 bases between them. The CDR3 sequence: CSARATRGRPFGETQYF. The CDR3 coding sequence is TGCAGTGCTAGAGCCACTCGGGGGAGACCCTTCGGAGAGACCCAGTACTTC.

The genes are TRBV7-8 and TRBJ2-3; no clear D. The CDR3 is made up of 13 amino acids. V shed 4 bases and J shed 4 bases, with 9 bases lying between them. From germline, CDR1 is SGHVS and CDR2 FQNEAQ. The CDR3 nucleotides are TGTGCCAGCAGCTCCAAAATGCCAGATACGCAGTATTTT. This gives the protein CASSSKMPDTQYF.